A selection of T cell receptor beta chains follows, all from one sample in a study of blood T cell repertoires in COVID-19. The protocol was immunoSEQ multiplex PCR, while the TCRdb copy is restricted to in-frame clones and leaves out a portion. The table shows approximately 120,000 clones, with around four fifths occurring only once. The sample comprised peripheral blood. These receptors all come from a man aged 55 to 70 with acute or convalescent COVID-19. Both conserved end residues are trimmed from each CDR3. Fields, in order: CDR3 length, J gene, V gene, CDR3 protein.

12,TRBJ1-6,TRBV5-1,ASSLAPYNSPLH
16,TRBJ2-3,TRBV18,ASSPFPLAGRDTDTQY
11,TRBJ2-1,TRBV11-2,ASSLVASREQF
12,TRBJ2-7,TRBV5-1,ASSLSQGTHEQY
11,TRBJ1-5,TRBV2,ASTGQENQPQH
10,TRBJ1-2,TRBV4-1,ASSQGQYGYT
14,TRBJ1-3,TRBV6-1,ASSGPRAGAGNTIY
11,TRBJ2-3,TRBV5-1,ASSSPGTDTQY
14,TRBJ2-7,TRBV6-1,ASSELAGQNTHEQY
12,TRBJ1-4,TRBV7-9,ASSLGQPNEKLF
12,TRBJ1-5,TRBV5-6,ASKNRGGDQPQH
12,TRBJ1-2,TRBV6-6,AGSPSGTGYGYT